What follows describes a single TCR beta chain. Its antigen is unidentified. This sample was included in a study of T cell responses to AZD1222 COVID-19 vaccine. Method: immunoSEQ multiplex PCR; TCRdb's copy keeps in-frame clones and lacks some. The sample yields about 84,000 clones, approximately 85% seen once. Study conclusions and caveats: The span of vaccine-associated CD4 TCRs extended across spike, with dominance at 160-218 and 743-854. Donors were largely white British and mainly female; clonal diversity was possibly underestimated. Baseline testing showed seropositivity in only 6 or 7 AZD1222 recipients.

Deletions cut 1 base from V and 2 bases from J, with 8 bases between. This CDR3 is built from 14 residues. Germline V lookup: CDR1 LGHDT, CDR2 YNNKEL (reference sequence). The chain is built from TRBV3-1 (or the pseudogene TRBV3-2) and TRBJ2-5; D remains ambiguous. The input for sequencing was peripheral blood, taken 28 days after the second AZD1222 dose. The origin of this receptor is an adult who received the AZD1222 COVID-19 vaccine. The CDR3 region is CASSQVLTQETQYF. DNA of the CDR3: TGTGCCAGCAGCCAAGTATTAACGCAAGAGACCCAGTACTTC.